The clone carrying this TCR beta chain has more than one count but fewer than ten. The sample originates from a study of cytomegalovirus exposure and HLA in healthy donors. From germline, CDR1 is SGHTA and CDR2 FQGNSA. CDR3 length: 15 residues. V lost 10 bases to trimming and J lost 0 bases, with 15 bases between them. The PCR had 60 Vbeta and 13 Jbeta primers. Sequencing used immunoSEQ multiplex PCR; TCRdb keeps in-frame clones, though not all of them. In the table there are roughly 130,000 clones, approximately 8.8% of which are singletons. The chain has TRBV7-2 and TRBJ2-2; perhaps TRBD1 as D (6 bases). The clonotype comes from a man between 35 and 55 years old in good health and CMV-seronegative. What was sequenced was PBMCs. CDR3 loop: CAIADRIANTGELFF. The CDR3 DNA reads TGTGCCATCGCCGACAGGATCGCGAACACCGGGGAGCTGTTTTTT.